What follows is one T cell receptor (beta chain) and its context. The antigen remains undetermined. Template switching supplied a universal primer site; unique molecular identifiers were carried on the cDNA. TCRdb independently ran MiXCR on the 5' RACE reads; one entry per CDR3 protein. This table has 700,000 to 950,000 distinct CDR3 sequences, around an eighth appearing once. The CDR3 extends over 15 amino acids. Germline-derived CDR1 and CDR2 are SGDLS and YYNGEE. V lost 0 bases, J lost 9 bases, and 6 bases stayed unmatched. The data belong to a study of identical twins. Whole-study results and caveats: Insertions were reduced in abundant cord blood beta clonotypes but not in memory repertoires. Researchers reported excess low generation probability among twin-shared out-of-frame alpha sequences.

The same specimen was also included in a second study, on yellow fever vaccine responses in identical twins.

The chain uses TRBV9 and TRBJ1-6; TRBD1 matches 7 bases. The receptor was derived from a woman in her late teens or twenties in good health. Sequences were obtained from PBMCs. The CDR3: CASSVAGTVGSPLHF. The DNA of the CDR3 is TGTGCCAGCAGCGTAGCCGGGACAGTAGGTTCACCCCTCCACTTT. Complete variable domain (other parts from reference TRBV9 and TRBJ1-6): DSGVTQTPKHLITATGQRVTLRCSPRSGDLSVYWYQQSLDQGLQFLIQYYNGEERAKGNILERFSAQQFPDLHSELNLSSLELGDSALYFCASSVAGTVGSPLHFGNGTRLTVT.